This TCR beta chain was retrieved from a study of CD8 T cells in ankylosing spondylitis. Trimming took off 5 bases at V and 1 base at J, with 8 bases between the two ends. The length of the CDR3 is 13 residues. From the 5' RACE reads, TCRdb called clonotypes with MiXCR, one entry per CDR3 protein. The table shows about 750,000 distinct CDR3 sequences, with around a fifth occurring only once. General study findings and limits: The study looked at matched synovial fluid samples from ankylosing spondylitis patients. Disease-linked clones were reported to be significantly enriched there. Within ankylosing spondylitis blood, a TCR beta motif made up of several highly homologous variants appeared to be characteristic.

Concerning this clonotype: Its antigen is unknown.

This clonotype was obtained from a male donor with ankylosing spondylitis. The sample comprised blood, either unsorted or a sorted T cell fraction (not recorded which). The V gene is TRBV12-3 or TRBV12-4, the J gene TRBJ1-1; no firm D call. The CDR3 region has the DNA TGTGCCAGCAGTCCCCTTGGGAACACTGAAGCTTTCTTT. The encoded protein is CASSPLGNTEAFF.